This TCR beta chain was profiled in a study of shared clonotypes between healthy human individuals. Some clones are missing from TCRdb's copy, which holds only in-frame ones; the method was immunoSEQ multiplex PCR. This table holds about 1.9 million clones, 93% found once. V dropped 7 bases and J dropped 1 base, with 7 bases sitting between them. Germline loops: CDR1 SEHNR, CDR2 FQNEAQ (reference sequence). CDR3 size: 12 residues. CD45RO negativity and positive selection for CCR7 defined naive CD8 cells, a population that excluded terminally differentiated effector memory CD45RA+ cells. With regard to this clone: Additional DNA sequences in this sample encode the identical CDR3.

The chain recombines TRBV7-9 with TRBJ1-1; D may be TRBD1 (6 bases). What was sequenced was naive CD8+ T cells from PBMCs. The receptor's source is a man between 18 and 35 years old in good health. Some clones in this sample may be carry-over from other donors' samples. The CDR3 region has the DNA TGTGCCAGCAAAGGGGGGAACACTGAAGCTTTCTTT. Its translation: CASKGGNTEAFF.